This T cell receptor beta chain was found in a study of blood T cell repertoires in COVID-19. In the authors' workflow: Scientists estimated how many nucleated cells there were by amplifying reference gene primers. Produced via immunoSEQ multiplex PCR; TCRdb's table is partial and in-frame only. Clonal size and the V and J genes are those of that table, whereas D and trimming came from the DNA. The table shows hundreds of thousands of clones, with 75% to 90% occurring only once. Participants were aged about 18 to 95 years, lived in about 26 US areas, and enrolled virtually. Membership in each cohort depended on participant-reported clinical history. For recovered donors of Cohort 3, there were two negative PCRs, clearance, or symptom resolution. The source of this sequence is a woman aged 18-29 years who had recovered from COVID-19. The sequencing sample was made of PBMCs or T cells enriched from blood (not recorded which).

This CDR3 is CASAPGTGELFF. CDR3 nucleotides: TGTGCCAGCGCCCCCGGCACCGGGGAGCTGTTTTTT. The chain recombines TRBV7-3 with TRBJ2-2, with D unresolved. This CDR3 spans 12 amino acids. Germline V lookup: CDR1 SGHTA, CDR2 FQGTGA. V was cut by 8 bases and J by 4 bases, with 8 bases left in between.